A single sample is the source of the 10 T cell receptor beta chains below, sequenced in a study of T cell clonality in common variable immunodeficiency. TCRdb's table, derived via immunoSEQ multiplex PCR, lists solely in-frame clones and lacks some. Recorded here are around 45,000 clones, none singletons. Sample: peripheral blood mononuclear cells. All receptors come from a person aged 18-69 years in good health.

This clone has ten or more counts. Sequencing ends 3 residues short of the CDR3 end; the germline J gene provides the rest. This rearrangement joins TRBV19 to TRBJ2-7, with 10 positions matching TRBD1. Per germline, CDR1 LNHDA and CDR2 SQIVND (reference sequence). V lost 2 bases, J lost 2 bases, and 6 bases stayed unmatched. The CDR3 covers 16 residues. CDR3 DNA (partial): TGTGCCAGTAGTATATCCGGGACAGGGGTCCCCTACGAG. Amino acids: CASSISGTGVPYE. The CDR3 as a whole reads CASSISGTGVPYEQYF.

This clone has ten or more counts. The read halts 3 residues ahead of the CDR3 end, with the missing end drawn from the germline J gene. The chain has TRBV2 and TRBJ2-5; 8 positions agree with TRBD2. The CDR3 consists of 14 residues. After removal of 5 bases from V and 4 bases from J, the junction contained 6 bases not matched to a gene. CDR1 is SNHLY, CDR2 FYNNEI, per germline. The part of the CDR3 DNA that was read is TGTGCCAGCAGTCTCGGGGGGGCCGCAGAGACC. Its protein product is CASSLGGAAET. The entire CDR3 protein is CASSLGGAAETQYF.

At least ten counts were recorded for this clone. The read stops 3 residues short of the end of the CDR3; the missing end is completed from the germline J gene. The rearrangement uses TRBV6-2 or TRBV6-3 and TRBJ1-6; the D is unclear. The CDR3 totals 14 residues. V was shortened by 6 bases and J by 8 bases, with 14 bases between the two germline ends. Germline loops: CDR1 MNHEY, CDR2 SVGEGT. CDR3 protein: CASSHSGDDSPLHF. The part of the CDR3 DNA that was read is TGTGCCAGCAGCCACAGTGGCGATGATTCACCC.

At least ten counts were recorded for this clone. The CDR3 DNA, read in part, is TGTGCCAGTAGTTTCCAGGGTGAGGGCTATGGC. Its translation: CASSFQGEGYG. In full, the CDR3 reads CASSFQGEGYGYTF. The chain couples TRBV19 to TRBJ1-2; D might be TRBD1 (5 bases). Read sequence stops 3 residues before the CDR3 end, and the germline J gene provides the missing end. Germline CDR1 is LNHDA and CDR2 is SQIVND (reference sequence). V gave up 5 bases and J gave up 4 bases, with 14 bases separating them. The CDR3 runs 14 residues. Using reference TRBV19 and TRBJ1-2 for the parts outside the CDR3, the full variable domain is DGGITQSPKYLFRKEGQNVTLSCEQNLNHDAMYWYRQDPGQGLRLIYYSQIVNDFQKGDIAEGYSVSREKKESFPLTVTSAQKNPTAFYLCASSFQGEGYGYTFGSGTRLTVV.

There are many counts of this clone. The CDR3 sequence: CASSLVRSGGYGYTF. CDR3 DNA, as far as it was read: TGTGCCAGCAGCTTAGTAAGATCAGGAGGCTATGGC. The V gene is TRBV7-8, the J gene TRBJ1-2; no clear D. Read coverage stops 3 residues before the CDR3 terminus; the germline J gene supplies the remainder. The germline CDR1 and CDR2 sequences are SGHVS and FQNEAQ. V lost 1 base to trimming and J lost 4 bases, with 13 bases between them. This CDR3 is built from 15 residues.

This clone came up many times. The CDR3 end lies 3 residues beyond the end of the read and is filled in from the germline J gene. J is TRBJ1-6 and V is TRBV19; possible D gene TRBD1, 5 bases. The V and J ends lost 7 bases and 7 bases respectively, with 20 bases between them. CDR3 length equals 16 residues. Germline lookup yields CDR1 LNHDA and CDR2 SQIVND (reference sequence). Here the CDR3 reads CASKYSGEGENSPLHF. Incomplete CDR3 DNA: TGTGCCAGTAAGTATTCAGGTGAAGGGGAAAATTCACCC. Variable domain in full (rest from reference TRBV19 and TRBJ1-6): DGGITQSPKYLFRKEGQNVTLSCEQNLNHDAMYWYRQDPGQGLRLIYYSQIVNDFQKGDIAEGYSVSREKKESFPLTVTSAQKNPTAFYLCASKYSGEGENSPLHFGNGTRLTVT.

This clone was seen ten or more times. The sequenced fragment ends 3 residues before the CDR3 boundary, so the rest is inferred from the germline J gene. This rearrangement joins TRBV5-1 to TRBJ2-1; TRBD1 agrees at 8 bases. With V trimmed by 5 bases and J by 9 bases, 10 bases remained unmatched. Germline V gene sequence: CDR1 SGHRS, CDR2 YFSETQ. CDR3 length: 14 residues. CDR3 loop: CASSWDRPTGEQFF. CDR3 DNA (partial): TGCGCCAGCAGTTGGGACAGGCCTACAGGTGAG.

This clone showed up many times. The read is 3 residues too short to cover the CDR3 end, so that end is filled in from the germline J gene. The chain combines TRBV20-1 with TRBJ2-1, with TRBD1 identical over 7 bases. Per germline, CDR1 DFQATT and CDR2 SNEGSKA (reference sequence). Losses at the gene ends were 1 base for V and 2 bases for J; bases not matched to a gene: 8. The CDR3 totals 16 residues. The part of the CDR3 DNA that was read is TGCAGTGCTAGAGGTGTTGGGACAGCGGCCTACAATGAG. Translation gives CSARGVGTAAYNE. The entire CDR3 reads CSARGVGTAAYNEQFF.

Many counts were recorded for this clone. The read terminates 3 residues before the CDR3 end, so the remaining end is supplied by the germline J gene. This sequence joins TRBV12-3 or TRBV12-4 and TRBJ1-1, with a tentative D call TRBD1 (5 bases). Deletions cut 1 base from V and 1 base from J, with 10 bases between. The CDR3 contains 15 residues. The covered CDR3 bases are TGTGCCAGCAGTTTAGATGGGGGGACGAACACTGAA. It codes for CASSLDGGTNTE. The whole CDR3 protein is CASSLDGGTNTEAFF.

This clone was seen ten or more times. The read ends 3 residues early relative to the CDR3; the germline J gene fills the gap. The chain carries TRBV5-6 and TRBJ2-5; perhaps TRBD2 as D (7 bases). Germline V gives CDR1 SGHDT, CDR2 YYEEEE. V was cut by 0 bases and J by 5 bases, with 11 bases left in between. This CDR3 comprises 14 residues. Partial CDR3 DNA: TGTGCCAGCAGCTTGGCCGGGGGGCAGGAGACC. This translates into CASSLAGGQET. The full CDR3 sequence reads CASSLAGGQETQYF.